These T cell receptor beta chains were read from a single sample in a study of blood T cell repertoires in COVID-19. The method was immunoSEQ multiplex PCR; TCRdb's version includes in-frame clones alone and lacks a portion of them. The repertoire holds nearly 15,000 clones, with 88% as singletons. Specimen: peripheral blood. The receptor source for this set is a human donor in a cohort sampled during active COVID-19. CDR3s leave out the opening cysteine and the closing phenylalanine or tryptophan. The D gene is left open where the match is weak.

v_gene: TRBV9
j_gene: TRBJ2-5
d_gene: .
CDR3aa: ASSPRPGETQY

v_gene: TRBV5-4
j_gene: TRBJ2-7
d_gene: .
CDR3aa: ASSLYRVGEQY

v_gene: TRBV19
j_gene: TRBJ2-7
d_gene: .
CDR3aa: ASSSQASAAYEQY

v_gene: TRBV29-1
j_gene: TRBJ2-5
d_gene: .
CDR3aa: SVGLYKGQLKETQY

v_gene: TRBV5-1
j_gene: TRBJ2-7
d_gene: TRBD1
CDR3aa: ASSSGTGGGYEQY

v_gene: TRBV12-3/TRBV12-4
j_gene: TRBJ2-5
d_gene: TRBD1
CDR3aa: EPRGQGFETQY

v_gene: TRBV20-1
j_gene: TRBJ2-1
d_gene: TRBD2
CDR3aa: SASSLAGGRSYNEQF

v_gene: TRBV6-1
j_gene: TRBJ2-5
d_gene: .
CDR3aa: ASSEGRLQETQY

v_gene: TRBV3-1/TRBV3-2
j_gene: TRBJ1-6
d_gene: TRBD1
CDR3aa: ASGEWGTAVIALH

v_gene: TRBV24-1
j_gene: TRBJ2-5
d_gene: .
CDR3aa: ATSATNDQETQY

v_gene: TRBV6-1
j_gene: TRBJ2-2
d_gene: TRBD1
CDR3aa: ASSEVRDRGRNTGELF

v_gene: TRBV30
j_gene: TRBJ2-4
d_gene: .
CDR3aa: AWSRQSDIQY

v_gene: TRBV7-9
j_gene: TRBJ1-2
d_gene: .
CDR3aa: ASSLAEQPDYGYT

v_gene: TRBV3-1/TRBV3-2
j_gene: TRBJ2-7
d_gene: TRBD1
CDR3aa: ASSQVRTGNEQY

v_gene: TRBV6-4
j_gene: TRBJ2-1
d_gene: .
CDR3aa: ASSAGTAGEQF

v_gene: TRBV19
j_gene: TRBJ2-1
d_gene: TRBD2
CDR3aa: ASSFYSGRAAHNEQF

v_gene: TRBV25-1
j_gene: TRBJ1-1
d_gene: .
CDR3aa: ASSPREFLDTEAF

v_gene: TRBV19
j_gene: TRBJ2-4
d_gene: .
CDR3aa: ASSIDNPGLNIQY

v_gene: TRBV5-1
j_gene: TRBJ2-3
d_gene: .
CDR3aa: ASSTSSGTDTQY

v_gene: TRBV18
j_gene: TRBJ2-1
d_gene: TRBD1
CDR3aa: ASSLKGAAPQQF

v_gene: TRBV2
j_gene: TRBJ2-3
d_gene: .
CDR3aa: ASRGARTDTQY

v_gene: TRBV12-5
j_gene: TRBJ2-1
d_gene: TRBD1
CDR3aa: ASGLVLGQGYNEQF

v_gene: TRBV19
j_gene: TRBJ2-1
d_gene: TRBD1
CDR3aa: ASTPDRANPYNEQF

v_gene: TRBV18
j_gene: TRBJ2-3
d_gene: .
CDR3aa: ASSPTPATSFWRGKYTDTQY

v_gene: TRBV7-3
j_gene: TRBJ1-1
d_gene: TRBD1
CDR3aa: ASSPPVTGVDTEAF

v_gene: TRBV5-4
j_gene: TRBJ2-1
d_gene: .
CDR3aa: ASSLSGSQGSYNEQF

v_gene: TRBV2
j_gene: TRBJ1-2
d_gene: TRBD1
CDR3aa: ASKARPGQIVDGYT

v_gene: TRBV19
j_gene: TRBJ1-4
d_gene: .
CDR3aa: ASSIGNRATNEKLF

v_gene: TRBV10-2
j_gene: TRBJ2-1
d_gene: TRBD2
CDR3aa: ASQVRLAGDDEQF

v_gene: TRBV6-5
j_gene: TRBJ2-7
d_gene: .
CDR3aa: ASRDSPYEQY

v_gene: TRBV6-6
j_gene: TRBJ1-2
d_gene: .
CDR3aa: ASNEAYGYT

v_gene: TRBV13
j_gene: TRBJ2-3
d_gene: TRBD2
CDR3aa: ASSPSGTRTFTQY

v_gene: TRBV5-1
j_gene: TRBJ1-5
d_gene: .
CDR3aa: ASSLGARGLIIQPYSNQPQH

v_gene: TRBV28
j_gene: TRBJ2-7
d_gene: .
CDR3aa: ASSLRQLSEQY

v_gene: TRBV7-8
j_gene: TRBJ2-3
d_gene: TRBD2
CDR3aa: ASSPPGTTTLRTQY

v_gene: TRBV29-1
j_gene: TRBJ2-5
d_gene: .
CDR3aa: SAQGGQETQY

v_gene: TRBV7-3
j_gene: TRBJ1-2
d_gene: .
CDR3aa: ASSLTTGEYGYT

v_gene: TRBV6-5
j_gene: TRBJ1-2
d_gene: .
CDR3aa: ASRGAYGYT

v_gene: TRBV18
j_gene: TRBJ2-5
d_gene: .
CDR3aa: ASSGETQY

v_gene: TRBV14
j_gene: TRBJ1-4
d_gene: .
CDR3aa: ASSQGLSEKLF

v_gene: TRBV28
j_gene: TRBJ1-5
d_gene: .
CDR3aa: ASTGTRNQPQH

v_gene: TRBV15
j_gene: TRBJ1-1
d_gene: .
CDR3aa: ATSATNRLWNS

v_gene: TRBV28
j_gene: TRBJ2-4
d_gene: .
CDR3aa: ATLGGARYIQY

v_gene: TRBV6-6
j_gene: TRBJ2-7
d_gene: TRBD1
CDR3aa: ASGGTGDYEQY